This T cell receptor (beta chain) was retrieved from a study of metastatic and nonmetastatic thyroid tumors. On the study more broadly: The authors compared repertoires across blood and tumor or nodule tissue from malignant and benign thyroid patients.

The length of the CDR3 is 14 residues. Per the germline V gene, CDR1 is SGHAT and CDR2 is FQNNGV. V lost 1 base to trimming and J lost 9 bases, with 15 bases between them. Authors' analysis steps: Construction of a distant-metastasis classifier for papillary thyroid cancer relied on CDR3 differences across clinicopathological groups. TCRdb reassembled clones from the PCR reads with MiXCR. The V and J calls and clone size come from TCRdb's table, not from the authors' own analysis. Seen here are more than 65,000 clones, 12% to 15% observed once, and the top ten hold about 6%. Study findings and constraints: Significantly higher TCR beta diversity was reportedly seen in malignant thyroid tumors than benign nodules, in blood and tumor.

In this sample, this clone turned up many times. Its antigen remains unidentified. No patient received treatment before thyroid surgery. Sequencing input: blood. This TCR was sampled from a male donor with papillary thyroid cancer or a benign thyroid nodule (not recorded which). Some clones in this sample may be carry-over from other donors' samples. The chain has TRBV11-2 and TRBJ1-2, with a tentative D call TRBD1 (5 bases). The CDR3 sequence: CASSLVRGEGSYTF. The CDR3 DNA sequence: TGTGCCAGCAGCTTAGTAAGGGGAGAGGGAAGCTACACCTTC. The variable domain in full, completed from reference TRBV11-2 and TRBJ1-2, reads EAGVAQSPRYKIIEKRQSVAFWCNPISGHATLYWYQQILGQGPKLLIQFQNNGVVDDSQLPKDRFSAERLKGVDSTLKIQPAKLEDSAVYLCASSLVRGEGSYTFGSGTRLTVV.